One TCR beta chain is described in this entry. What antigen it recognizes has not been identified. No clone much larger than this one lies a single base away; base qualities are absent. Participants in the prospective study were aged about 18 to 100 years, lived in about two dozen United States geographic areas, and enrolled through a virtual design. Cohort assignment in the prospective study relied on participant-reported clinical history from a screening survey and a study questionnaire. Recovered participants in ImmuneRACE Cohort 3 were defined as having two consecutive negative NP/OP PCR tests, clearance from a healthcare professional, or resolution of symptoms. In the prospective study, whole blood, serum and a nasopharyngeal or oropharyngeal swab were collected from each participant by mobile phlebotomists. Prospective study participants could optionally give additional blood draws and questionnaires over an approximately 2-month period. Before DNA extraction, blood samples from the prospective study were shipped at room temperature or frozen.

This record comes from a study of blood T cell repertoires in COVID-19 (dated by TCRdb to 2018 to 2020). Context from the whole study: The collaborator samples originated in the United States, Italy and Spain and spanned the acute and convalescent phases of COVID-19. The material from the prospective study consisted of cDNA or gDNA derived from T cells, B-cell-depleted T cells, or PBMCs. Subjects who had been exposed to COVID-19, were actively infected with it, or had recovered from it provided the deeply sampled blood TCRbeta repertoires that made up the dataset. A freely available public database, intended as a resource for researchers studying the immune response to SARS-CoV-2, is where the repertoires were released. Samples were obtained from the ongoing ImmuneRACE study (first 160 participants) and from about 1,300 subjects provided by 6 global collaborators. Sample metadata almost always included a de-identified subject ID, COVID-19 status, age in years and sex. Where available, HLA class I and class II types were obtained from metadata supplied by the sample provider rather than from assay-based typing. General study outcomes and caveats: Clinical and demographic metadata were provided uncurated, with the amount varying by source and participant.

V has 3 bases trimmed and J has 0 bases trimmed; junction bases matching no gene number 1. The germline V gene encodes CDR1 MGHDK and CDR2 SYGVNS. Inclusive of the bounding cysteine and phenylalanine, the CDR3 is 15 residues long. Left in the record is the CDR3 DNA by itself, 45 bases read in frame from the first base. TCRbeta CDR3 regions were amplified from genomic DNA using the immunoSEQ Assay, a bias-controlled multiplex PCR. From the authors' description of their analysis: Nucleated cell counts per sample were estimated from amplification of reference gene primers within the assay. To quantify the absolute abundance of each unique TCRbeta CDR3 rearrangement, sequence reads were collapsed and filtered. For each sample, productive Simpson clonality was calculated as the square root of Simpson's diversity index across productive rearrangements. TCRdb limited this immuneACCESS table to in-frame rearrangements with V and J called. A share of clones is missing; checked studies link under half to unresolved V genes, and the rest is unexplained. The DNA gave D and trimming, while V, J and clone size come from that table. A total of about 250,000 clones appear in this sample, 88% of them only once. Around 2.9% of the sample is in the top ten clones.

The chain uses TRBV25-1 and TRBJ1-3, and 8 junction bases match TRBD1. This TCR was sampled from a woman aged 45-65 years who had recovered from COVID-19. The sequenced material came from PBMCs or T cells enriched from blood (not recorded which). The CDR3 has the sequence CASSDTGGSGNTIYF. The DNA is as follows: TGTGCCAGCAGTGACACAGGGGGCTCTGGAAACACCATATATTTT.